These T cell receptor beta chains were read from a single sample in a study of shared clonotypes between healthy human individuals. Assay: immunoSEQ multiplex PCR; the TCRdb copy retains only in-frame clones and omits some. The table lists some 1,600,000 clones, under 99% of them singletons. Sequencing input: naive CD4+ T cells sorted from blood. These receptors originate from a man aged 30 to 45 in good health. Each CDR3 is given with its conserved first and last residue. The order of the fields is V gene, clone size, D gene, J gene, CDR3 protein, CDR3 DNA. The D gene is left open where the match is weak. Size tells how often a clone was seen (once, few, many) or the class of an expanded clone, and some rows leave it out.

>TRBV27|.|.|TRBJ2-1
CASSHRTRVGTYNEQFF
TGTGCCAGCAGTCACCGCACCCGAGTAGGCACCTACAATGAGCAGTTCTTC
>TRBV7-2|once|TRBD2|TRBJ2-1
CASSLVGGSFGNEQFF
TGTGCCAGCAGCTTAGTTGGCGGGAGTTTTGGCAATGAGCAGTTCTTC
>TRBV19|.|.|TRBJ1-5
CASRHSLRGLDQPQHF
TGTGCCAGTAGACACAGTCTTAGGGGATTGGATCAGCCCCAGCATTTT
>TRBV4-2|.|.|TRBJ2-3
CASSQEGGRLTTDTQYF
TGTGCCAGCAGCCAAGAGGGGGGTCGGCTAACCACAGATACGCAGTATTTT
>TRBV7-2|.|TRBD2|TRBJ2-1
CASSLSLGLAGEQFF
TGTGCCAGCAGCTTATCCTTGGGACTAGCCGGTGAGCAGTTCTTC
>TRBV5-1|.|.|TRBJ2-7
CASSAWQGRNEQYF
TGCGCCAGCAGCGCCTGGCAGGGGCGCAACGAGCAGTACTTC
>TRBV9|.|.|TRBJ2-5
CASSVDPTQETQYF
TGTGCCAGCAGCGTCGATCCCACTCAAGAGACCCAGTACTTC
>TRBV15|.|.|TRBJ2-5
CATSRANRAQETQYF
TGTGCCACCAGCAGAGCGAACAGGGCTCAAGAGACCCAGTACTTC
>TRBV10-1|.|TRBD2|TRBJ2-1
CASSAASGNNEQFF
TGCGCCAGCAGTGCGGCTAGCGGGAACAATGAGCAGTTCTTC
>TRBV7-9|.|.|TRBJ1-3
CASSGLSSGNTIYF
TGTGCCAGCAGCGGGCTCTCCTCTGGAAACACCATATATTTT
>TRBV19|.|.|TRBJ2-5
CASSIPGTGETQYF
TGTGCCAGTAGTATCCCGGGTACAGGCGAGACCCAGTACTTC
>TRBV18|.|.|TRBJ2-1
CASSPGTGDTYNEQFF
TGTGCCAGCTCACCAGGTACGGGAGACACCTACAATGAGCAGTTCTTC
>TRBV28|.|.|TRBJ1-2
CASSFRGNGYTF
TGTGCCAGCAGTTTTCGCGGGAATGGCTACACCTTC
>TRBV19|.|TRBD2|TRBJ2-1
CASTLSAGGIYNEQFF
TGTGCCAGTACTCTTTCAGCGGGAGGGATCTACAATGAGCAGTTCTTC
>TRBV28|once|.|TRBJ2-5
CASRALGFYSGSEETQYF
TGTGCCAGCAGAGCACTGGGCTTCTATTCTGGATCCGAAGAGACCCAGTACTTC
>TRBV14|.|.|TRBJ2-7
CASSRLTGSSYEQYF
TGTGCCAGCAGCCGACTGACAGGATCCTCCTACGAGCAGTACTTC
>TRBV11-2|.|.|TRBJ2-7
CASRSWDAAYEQYF
TGTGCCAGCAGATCCTGGGACGCAGCCTACGAGCAGTACTTC
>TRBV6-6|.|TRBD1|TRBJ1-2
CASSYGTGNYGYTF
TGTGCCAGCAGTTACGGGACAGGGAACTATGGCTACACCTTC
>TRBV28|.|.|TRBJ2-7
CASSLRPYEQYF
TGTGCCAGCAGTTTAAGACCCTACGAGCAGTACTTC
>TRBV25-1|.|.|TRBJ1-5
CASSADSGQPQHF
TGTGCCAGCAGTGCCGATTCCGGCCAGCCCCAGCATTTT
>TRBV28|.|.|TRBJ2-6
CASMEGDWANVLTF
TGTGCCAGCATGGAGGGGGACTGGGCCAACGTCCTGACTTTC
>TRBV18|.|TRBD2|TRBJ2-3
CASSPRLAVSTDTQYF
TGTGCCAGCTCACCCCGACTAGCGGTTAGCACAGATACGCAGTATTTT
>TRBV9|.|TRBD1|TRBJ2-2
CASSPSGTGTGELFF
TGTGCCAGCAGCCCTAGTGGGACAGGGACCGGGGAGCTGTTTTTT
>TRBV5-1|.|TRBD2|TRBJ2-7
CASSSGLAGSYEQYF
TGCGCCAGCAGCTCCGGACTAGCGGGTTCCTACGAGCAGTACTTC
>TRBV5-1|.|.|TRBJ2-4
CASSLGGTVGLAKNIQYF
TGCGCCAGCAGCTTGGGGGGCACTGTGGGACTAGCCAAAAACATTCAGTACTTC
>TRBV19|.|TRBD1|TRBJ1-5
CASNVMTGTGQPQHF
TGTGCCAGTAATGTTATGACAGGGACCGGCCAGCCCCAGCATTTT
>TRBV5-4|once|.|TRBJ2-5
CASSFGVLETQYF
TGTGCCAGCAGCTTTGGGGTGTTAGAGACCCAGTACTTC
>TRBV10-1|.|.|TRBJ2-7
CASSGRGGPYEQYF
TGCGCCAGCAGTGGGCGGGGAGGTCCCTACGAGCAGTACTTC
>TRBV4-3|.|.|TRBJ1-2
CASSQVPQENGYTF
TGCGCCAGCAGCCAAGTCCCTCAGGAGAATGGCTACACCTTC
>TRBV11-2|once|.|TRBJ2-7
CASSSGEGVYEQYF
TGTGCCAGCAGCTCCGGCGAAGGAGTCTACGAGCAGTACTTC
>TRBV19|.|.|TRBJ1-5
CASSMASSNQPQHF
TGTGCCAGTAGTATGGCCTCTTCAAATCAGCCCCAGCATTTT
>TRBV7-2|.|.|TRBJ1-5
CASSLVSGGSQPQHF
TGTGCCAGCAGCTTAGTTTCGGGAGGGAGTCAGCCCCAGCATTTT
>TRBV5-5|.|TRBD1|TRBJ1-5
CASSLEQGLGQPQHF
TGTGCCAGCAGCTTGGAACAGGGGCTTGGGCAGCCCCAGCATTTT
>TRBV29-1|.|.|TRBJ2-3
CSYRTDTQYF
TGCAGCTACCGAACAGATACGCAGTATTTT
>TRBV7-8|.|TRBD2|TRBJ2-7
CASSFGLAGDLEQYF
TGTGCCAGCAGCTTTGGACTAGCGGGAGATTTGGAGCAGTACTTC
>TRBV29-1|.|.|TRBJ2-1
CSVSRSNEQFF
TGCAGCGTCTCCCGTTCAAATGAGCAGTTCTTC
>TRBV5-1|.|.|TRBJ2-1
CASSLVLDEQFF
TGCGCCAGCAGCTTGGTACTAGATGAGCAGTTCTTC
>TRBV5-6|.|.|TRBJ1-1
CASSLIVRTEAFF
TGTGCCAGCAGCTTGATCGTGAGGACTGAAGCTTTCTTT
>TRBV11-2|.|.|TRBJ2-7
CASSPGLGPREQYF
TGTGCCAGCAGCCCAGGATTGGGGCCTCGTGAGCAGTACTTC
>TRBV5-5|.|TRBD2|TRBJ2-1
CASSRLAGSSYNEQFF
TGTGCCAGCAGCCGCCTAGCGGGCAGCTCCTACAATGAGCAGTTCTTC
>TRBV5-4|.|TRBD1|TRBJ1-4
CASSRGQGGTTNEKLFF
TGTGCCAGCAGCCGCGGACAGGGAGGAACGACTAATGAAAAACTGTTTTTT
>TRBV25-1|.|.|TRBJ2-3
CASSDRTDTQYF
TGTGCCAGCAGTGATCGGACAGATACGCAGTATTTT
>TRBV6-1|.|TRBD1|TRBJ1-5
CASIHRGADQPQHF
TGTGCCAGCATCCACAGGGGAGCGGATCAGCCCCAGCATTTT
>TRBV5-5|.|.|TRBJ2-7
CASSWDHPQTEQYF
TGTGCCAGCAGCTGGGACCACCCTCAGACCGAGCAGTACTTC
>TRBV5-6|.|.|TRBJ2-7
CASSFRPQEQYF
TGTGCCAGCAGCTTCCGTCCGCAGGAGCAGTACTTC
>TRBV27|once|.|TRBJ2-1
CASRGTPIFNEQFF
TGTGCCAGCCGCGGGACTCCCATATTCAATGAGCAGTTCTTC
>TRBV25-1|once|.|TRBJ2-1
CASSVSGFGMYNEQFF
TGTGCCAGCAGTGTCTCAGGGTTCGGGATGTACAATGAGCAGTTCTTC
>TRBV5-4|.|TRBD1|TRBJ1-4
CASSLEQGGNEKLFF
TGTGCCAGCAGCTTGGAGCAGGGGGGTAATGAAAAACTGTTTTTT
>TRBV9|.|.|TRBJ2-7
CASSVGVGGPTYEQYF
TGTGCCAGCAGCGTAGGGGTTGGGGGACCCACCTACGAGCAGTACTTC
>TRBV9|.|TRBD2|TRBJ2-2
CASSVESGLAGVDGELFF
TGTGCCAGCAGCGTAGAATCGGGACTAGCGGGAGTTGACGGGGAGCTGTTTTTT
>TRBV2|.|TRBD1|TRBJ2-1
CASYRDRFGEQFF
TGTGCCTCCTACCGGGACAGGTTTGGTGAGCAGTTCTTC
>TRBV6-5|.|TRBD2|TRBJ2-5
CATRESGRETQYF
TGTGCCACGAGGGAGAGCGGGAGAGAGACCCAGTACTTC
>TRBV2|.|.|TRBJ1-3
CASSGQRNSGNTIYF
TGTGCCAGCAGTGGGCAGAGAAACTCTGGAAACACCATATATTTT
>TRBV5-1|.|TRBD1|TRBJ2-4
CASSLAGGTKNIQYF
TGCGCCAGCAGCTTGGCAGGGGGTACCAAAAACATTCAGTACTTC
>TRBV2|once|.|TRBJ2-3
CASRRDADTQYF
TGTGCCAGCAGGCGTGACGCAGATACGCAGTATTTT